The 18 T cell receptor beta chains in this list originate from one sample, sequenced in a study of blood T cells in healthy people across ages. A second roughly 6 to 11 cycle PCR used barcoded and J-beta primers. TCRdb redid the calling of the 5' RACE reads with MiXCR, one entry per CDR3 protein. The sample lists roughly 700,000 distinct CDR3 sequences, 49% seen once, with about a third in the top ten. Sample: blood. These receptors came from a woman aged 55-69 years in good health.

This clonotype appeared a few times. The CDR3 region has the DNA TGCAGCGTTGGCAGGACCCCAACTAATGAAAAACTGTTTTTT. This translates into CSVGRTPTNEKLFF. V is TRBV29-1 and J is TRBJ1-4; D not resolved. Germline lookup yields CDR1 SQVTM and CDR2 ANQGSEA. CDR3 length: 14 amino acids. The V end was cut by 4 bases, the J end by 0 bases, with 9 bases between.

The CDR3 sequence: CASRRAGVNSGANVLTF. The CDR3 coding sequence is TGTGCCAGTAGGAGGGCAGGCGTAAACTCTGGGGCCAACGTCCTGACTTTC. V usage is TRBV19 and J usage is TRBJ2-6; D might be TRBD2 (5 bases). Germline V gives CDR1 LNHDA, CDR2 SQIVND (reference sequence). The CDR3 has 17 amino acids. Trimming shortened V by 6 bases and J by 0 bases, and 15 bases separated the two germline ends.

This clonotype appeared a single time. The V gene is TRBV5-1, the J gene TRBJ2-2; 10 nucleotides agree with TRBD1. J was trimmed by 3 bases and V by 4 bases; bases with no gene match: 3. The CDR3 is 15 residues long. In germline, CDR1 is SGHRS, CDR2 YFSETQ. The CDR3: CASSAGQGDTGELFF. Written as DNA, the CDR3 is TGCGCCAGCAGCGCCGGACAGGGGGACACCGGGGAGCTGTTTTTT.

J is TRBJ1-3 and V is TRBV7-9; D perhaps matches TRBD1 (5 bases). V was cut by 5 bases and J by 0 bases, with 8 bases left in between. The V gene's germline CDR1 is SEHNR and CDR2 FQNEAQ (reference sequence). This CDR3 spans 14 amino acids. This CDR3 reads CASSPDSSGNTIYF. The CDR3 DNA reads TGTGCCAGCAGCCCTGACAGCTCTGGAAACACCATATATTTT. The full variable domain, its missing parts supplied by reference TRBV7-9 and TRBJ1-3, is DTGVSQNPRHKITKRGQNVTFRCDPISEHNRLYWYRQTLGQGPEFLTYFQNEAQLEKSRLLSDRFSAERPKGSFSTLEIQRTEQGDSAMYLCASSPDSSGNTIYFGEGSWLTVV.

The rearrangement joins TRBV20-1 to TRBJ2-2; D perhaps matches TRBD1 (5 bases). V lost 7 bases and J 4 bases, leaving 19 bases between the germline ends. Germline V CDR1 and CDR2: DFQATT, SNEGSKA (reference sequence). The length of the CDR3 is 15 residues. CDR3 loop: CSGGRAQGITGELFF. The CDR3 bases are TGCAGTGGCGGTCGGGCGCAGGGTATCACCGGGGAGCTGTTTTTT.

This clonotype appeared a few times. The chain uses TRBV29-1 and TRBJ2-5, with D tentatively TRBD1 or TRBD2 (6 bases each). CDR3 length equals 15 residues. Looked up from germline, CDR1 is SQVTM and CDR2 is ANQGSEA. The V end lost 4 bases, the J end lost 4 bases, and 19 bases lay between the germline ends. The CDR3 DNA sequence: TGCAGCGTTGCGTGGGGGGCCAGGGGAGTAGAGACCCAGTACTTC. Translated, it gives CSVAWGARGVETQYF. The variable domain in full, completed from reference TRBV29-1 and TRBJ2-5, reads SAVISQKPSRDICQRGTSLTIQCQVDSQVTMMFWYRQQPGQSLTLIATANQGSEATYESGFVIDKFPISRPNLTFSTLTVSNMSPEDSSIYLCSVAWGARGVETQYFGPGTRLLVL.

The CDR3 is CASSLTGNFNYGYTF. The CDR3 DNA reads as TGTGCCAGCAGTTTAACAGGGAACTTTAACTATGGCTACACCTTC. The chain carries TRBV28 and TRBJ1-2, with D possibly TRBD1 on 6 matching bases. Germline V gene lookup returns CDR1 MDHEN and CDR2 SYDVKM. This CDR3 contains 15 residues. The V and J ends lost 2 bases and 1 base respectively, with 11 bases between them.

This clonotype was seen just once. V is TRBV5-6 and J is TRBJ2-7; 10 nucleotides align to TRBD2. This CDR3 has 16 amino acids. CDR1 is SGHDT, CDR2 YYEEEE, per germline. Unmatched junction bases numbered 5, after V lost 1 base and J lost 1 base. The CDR3 here is CASSLLILAGSYEQYF. The CDR3 coding sequence is TGTGCCAGCAGCTTGCTGATACTAGCGGGATCCTACGAGCAGTACTTC.

This CDR3 is CASSRTGLAEYKNIQYF. The CDR3 DNA follows: TGTGCCAGCAGTCGAACAGGACTAGCGGAATACAAAAACATTCAGTACTTC. The chain has TRBV14 and TRBJ2-4, with TRBD2 identical over 10 bases. The CDR3 has 17 residues. The V and J ends lost 6 bases and 3 bases, in that order; junction bases with no gene match: 11. Germline assignment: CDR1 SGHDN and CDR2 FVKESK.

This chain connects TRBV12-3 or TRBV12-4 to TRBJ2-5; D may be TRBD2 (5 bases). This CDR3 region has 15 residues. Deletions cut 1 base from V and 2 bases from J, with 11 bases between. CDR3 DNA sequence: TGTGCCAGCAGTTTAGTCCAAACGGGACAAGAGACCCAGTACTTC. It encodes CASSLVQTGQETQYF.

In its sample, this clonotype was seen once. This chain links TRBV7-8 with TRBJ2-1, with TRBD2 matching over 10 bases. Matching the DNA end better, TRBJ2-7 makes the J call doubtful. The germline gives CDR1 SGHVS, CDR2 FQNEAQ. There are 17 residues in the CDR3. CDR3 DNA sequence: TGTGCCAGCAGCTCGACTACCCCGGGACTAGCGAACAATGAGCAGTACTTC. It specifies CASSSTTPGLANNEQYF.

The chain is built from TRBV6-5 and TRBJ2-3, with a tentative D call TRBD1 (5 bases). The V end was cut by 5 bases, the J end by 4 bases, with 25 bases between. The length of the CDR3 is 18 residues. CDR1 and CDR2 from the germline V gene are MNHEY and SVGAGI. In DNA, the CDR3 is TGTGCCAGCAGTCTACGCCCCCCCAGGGAATCTGGCGCAGATACGCAGTATTTT. Encoded protein: CASSLRPPRESGADTQYF.

J is TRBJ2-7 and V is TRBV16; no reliable D call. Trimming took 0 bases from V and 2 from J, leaving 11 bases between them. There are 15 residues in the CDR3. Germline values: CDR1 KGHSY, CDR2 FQNENV. This CDR3 is CASSQSPIPAYEQYF. The CDR3 nucleotides read TGTGCCAGCAGCCAATCGCCGATCCCAGCCTACGAGCAGTACTTC.

The chain couples TRBV5-8 to TRBJ2-5; D unresolved. The V gene lost 1 base and the J gene lost 2 bases, with 9 bases spanning the gap. This CDR3 has 14 amino acids. Germline V lookup: CDR1 SGHTS, CDR2 YDEGEE. The CDR3 DNA is TGTGCCAGCAGCTTGTACCAACTACAAGAGACCCAGTACTTC. It translates to CASSLYQLQETQYF.

This clonotype was counted between two and nine times. The chain joins TRBV7-2 to TRBJ2-5; the match to TRBD2 covers 7 bases. The germline V gene encodes CDR1 SGHTA and CDR2 FQGNSA. J was trimmed by 2 bases and V by 3 bases; bases with no gene match: 3. There are 14 residues in the CDR3. CDR3 coding DNA: TGTGCCAGCAGCTTGGCGGGAGTTCAAGAGACCCAGTACTTC. This translates into CASSLAGVQETQYF.

The gene calls are TRBV28 and TRBJ2-1; perhaps TRBD1 as D (6 bases). CDR3 length equals 14 residues. Trimming left V 3 bases short and J 5 bases short, with 11 bases between. Germline-derived CDR1 and CDR2 are MDHEN and SYDVKM. The CDR3 DNA is TGTGCCAGCAGTTTGTGGACAGAAAACAATGAGCAGTTCTTC. Protein sequence: CASSLWTENNEQFF.

The rearrangement joins TRBV6-2 or TRBV6-3 to TRBJ2-7; 10 bases fit TRBD1. The CDR3 runs 18 residues. J lost 2 bases, V lost 2 bases, and 12 bases had no gene match. Germline values: CDR1 MNHEY, CDR2 SVGEGT. This chain's CDR3 is CASSYLRRAGQGTYEQYF. CDR3 coding DNA: TGTGCCAGCAGTTACCTAAGGCGAGCGGGACAGGGGACCTACGAGCAGTACTTC.

This CDR3 reads CASSLGTRGGTDTQYF. The CDR3 nucleotides are TGTGCCAGCAGTTTAGGGACTAGAGGTGGCACAGATACGCAGTATTTT. The V and J genes are TRBV28 and TRBJ2-3, with TRBD2 matching 8 bases. The CDR3 is made up of 16 amino acids. The V gene's germline CDR1 is MDHEN and CDR2 SYDVKM. The V segment lost 2 bases and the J segment 1 base; nucleotides outside the gene matches: 5. The variable domain in full, completed from reference TRBV28 and TRBJ2-3, reads DVKVTQSSRYLVKRTGEKVFLECVQDMDHENMFWYRQDPGLGLRLIYFSYDVKMKEKGDIPEGYSVSREKKERFSLILESASTNQTSMYLCASSLGTRGGTDTQYFGPGTRLTVL.